The clone carrying this T cell receptor (beta chain) was observed at least ten times. The antigen is unknown. Each CDR3 protein gets one entry after TCRdb re-called the reads with MiXCR. The sample consists of roughly 920,000 distinct CDR3 sequences, roughly 30% of them appearing once. This record comes from a study of T cell repertoires in cytomegalovirus infection. In the study overall: Based on public TCR beta signatures, there were indications of CMV infection and of a matching HLA type. Study observations and caveats: CMV-specific HLA-C-restricted TCR beta clonotypes dominated the ex vivo response.

This CDR3 has 14 amino acids. The germline gives CDR1 SEHNR, CDR2 FQNEAQ (reference sequence). V lost 1 base to trimming and J lost 5 bases; unmatched junction nucleotides: 2. This TCR came from a human donor in good health (CMV status not recorded). Some clones in this sample may be carry-over from other donors' samples. V is TRBV7-9 and J is TRBJ2-7; 10 bases line up with TRBD1. This sample comprised cultured CD8+ T cells from PBMCs, obtained from culture after CMV antigen stimulation. CDR3 sequence (DNA): TGTGCCAGCAGCTTAGGGGACAGGGGAGACGAGCAGTACTTC. It specifies CASSLGDRGDEQYF.